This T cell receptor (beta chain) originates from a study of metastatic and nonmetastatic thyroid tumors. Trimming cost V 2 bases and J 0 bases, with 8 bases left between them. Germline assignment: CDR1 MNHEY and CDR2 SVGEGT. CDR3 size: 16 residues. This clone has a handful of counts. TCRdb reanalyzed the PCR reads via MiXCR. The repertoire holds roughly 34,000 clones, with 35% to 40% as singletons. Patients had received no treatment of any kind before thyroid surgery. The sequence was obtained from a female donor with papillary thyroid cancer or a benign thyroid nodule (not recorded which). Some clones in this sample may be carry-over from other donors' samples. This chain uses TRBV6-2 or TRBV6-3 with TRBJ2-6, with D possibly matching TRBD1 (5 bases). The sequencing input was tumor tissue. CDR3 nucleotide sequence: TGTGCCAGCAGTTACCAGGGAACCTCTGGGGCCAACGTCCTGACTTTC. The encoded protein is CASSYQGTSGANVLTF.